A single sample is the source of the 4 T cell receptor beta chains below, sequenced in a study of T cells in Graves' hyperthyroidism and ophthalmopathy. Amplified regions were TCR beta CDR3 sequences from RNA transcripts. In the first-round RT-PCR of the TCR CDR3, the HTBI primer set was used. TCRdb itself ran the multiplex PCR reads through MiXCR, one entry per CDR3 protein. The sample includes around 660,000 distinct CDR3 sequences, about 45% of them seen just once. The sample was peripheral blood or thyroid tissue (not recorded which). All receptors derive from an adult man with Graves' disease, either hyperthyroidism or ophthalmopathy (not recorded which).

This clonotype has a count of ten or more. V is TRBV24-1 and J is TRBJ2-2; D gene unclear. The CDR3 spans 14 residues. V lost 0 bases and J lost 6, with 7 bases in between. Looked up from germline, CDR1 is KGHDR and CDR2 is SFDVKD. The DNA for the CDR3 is TGTGCCACCAGTGATTTGCGCGGAGCCGGGGAGCTGTTTTTT. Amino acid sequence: CATSDLRGAGELFF.

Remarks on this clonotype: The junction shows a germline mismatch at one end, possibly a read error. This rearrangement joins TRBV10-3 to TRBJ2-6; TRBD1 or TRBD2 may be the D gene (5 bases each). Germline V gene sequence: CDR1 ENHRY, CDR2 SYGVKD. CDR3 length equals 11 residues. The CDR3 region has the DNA TGTGCCATCGGGACGGGGAACACTGAAGCTTTC. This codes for CAIGTGNTEAF.

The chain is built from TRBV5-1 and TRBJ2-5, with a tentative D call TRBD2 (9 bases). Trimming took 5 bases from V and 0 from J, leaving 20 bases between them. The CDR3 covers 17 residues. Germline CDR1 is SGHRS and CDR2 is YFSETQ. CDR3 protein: CASRTGVAGVNQETQYF. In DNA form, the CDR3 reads TGCGCCAGCAGGACAGGGGTAGCGGGGGTAAACCAAGAGACCCAGTACTTC.

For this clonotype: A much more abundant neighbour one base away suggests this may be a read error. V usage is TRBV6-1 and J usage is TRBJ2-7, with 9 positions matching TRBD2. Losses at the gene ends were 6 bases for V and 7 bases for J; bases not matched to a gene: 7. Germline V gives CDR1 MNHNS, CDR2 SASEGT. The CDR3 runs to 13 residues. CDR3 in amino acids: CASRASGTDEQYF. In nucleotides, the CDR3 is TGTGCCAGCAGGGCTAGCGGGACGGATGAGCAGTACTTC.